The TCR beta chain described here comes from a study of ipilimumab plus nivolumab after autologous stem cell transplantation. Sequenced by immunoSEQ multiplex PCR; TCRdb stores in-frame clones only, minus some. The sample lists tens of thousands of clones; 83% were seen once. V shed 3 bases and J 2 bases; nucleotides not matched to a gene: 15. CDR1 LNHDA and CDR2 SQIVND come from the germline V gene (reference sequence). This CDR3 comprises 19 residues. The input for sequencing was PBMCs, taken in a trial of ipilimumab plus nivolumab as post-transplant consolidation. This chain joins TRBV19 and TRBJ2-5, with TRBD2 identical over 10 bases. The receptor comes from a male donor with diffuse large B-cell lymphoma. The CDR3 DNA reads as TGTGCCAGTAGTATTGCCAGAGGTAGCGGGGGGTACTATCAAGAGACCCAGTACTTC. It yields the protein CASSIARGSGGYYQETQYF.